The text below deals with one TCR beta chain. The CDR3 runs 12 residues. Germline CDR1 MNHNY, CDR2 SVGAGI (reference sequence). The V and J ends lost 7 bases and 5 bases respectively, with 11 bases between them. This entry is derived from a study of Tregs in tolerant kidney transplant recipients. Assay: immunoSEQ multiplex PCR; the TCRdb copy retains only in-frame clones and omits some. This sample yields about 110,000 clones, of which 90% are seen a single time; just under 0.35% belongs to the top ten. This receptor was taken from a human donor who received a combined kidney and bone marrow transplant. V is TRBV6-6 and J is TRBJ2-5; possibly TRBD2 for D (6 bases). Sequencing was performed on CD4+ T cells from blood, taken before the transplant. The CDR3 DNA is TGTGCCAGCACCGGTGGGAGGGAGACCCAGTACTTC. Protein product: CASTGGRETQYF.